Below are 3 T cell receptor beta chains sequenced from a single sample in a study of blood T cell repertoires in COVID-19. Sequenced by immunoSEQ multiplex PCR; TCRdb stores in-frame clones only, minus some. The sample shows around 330,000 clones, 88% of them seen only once. Sequenced input: peripheral blood. All receptors come from a woman in her twenties or thirties with COVID-19, enrolled during active disease.

The rearrangement joins TRBV6-1 to TRBJ1-2; no clear D gene. In germline, CDR1 is MNHNS, CDR2 SASEGT. The CDR3 has 15 amino acids. The V and J ends lost 2 bases and 0 bases respectively, with 10 bases between them. The CDR3 is CASSEFGTANYGYTF. For the CDR3, the DNA is TGTGCCAGCAGTGAATTTGGTACAGCTAACTATGGCTACACCTTC.

The chain employs TRBV11-2 and TRBJ1-2, with TRBD1 matching 10 bases. V was pared by 5 bases and J by 6 bases, with 6 bases of the junction left unmatched. There are 14 residues in the CDR3. Germline V gene sequence: CDR1 SGHAT, CDR2 FQNNGV. The CDR3 is CASSRDRGQDGYTF. The CDR3 nucleotides are TGTGCCAGCAGCCGCGACAGGGGGCAGGATGGCTACACCTTC.

In the case of this clone: Other DNA sequences in the same sample also yield this CDR3. V and J are TRBV27 and TRBJ1-5; TRBD1 matches at 8 bases. This CDR3 is built from 14 residues. V gave up 3 bases and J gave up 2 bases; unmatched junction bases: 0. Germline V lookup: CDR1 MNHEY, CDR2 SMNVEV (reference sequence). CDR3 sequence (DNA): TGTGCCAGCAGTTTGGGACAGGGCAATCAGCCCCAGCATTTT. It is translated as CASSLGQGNQPQHF.